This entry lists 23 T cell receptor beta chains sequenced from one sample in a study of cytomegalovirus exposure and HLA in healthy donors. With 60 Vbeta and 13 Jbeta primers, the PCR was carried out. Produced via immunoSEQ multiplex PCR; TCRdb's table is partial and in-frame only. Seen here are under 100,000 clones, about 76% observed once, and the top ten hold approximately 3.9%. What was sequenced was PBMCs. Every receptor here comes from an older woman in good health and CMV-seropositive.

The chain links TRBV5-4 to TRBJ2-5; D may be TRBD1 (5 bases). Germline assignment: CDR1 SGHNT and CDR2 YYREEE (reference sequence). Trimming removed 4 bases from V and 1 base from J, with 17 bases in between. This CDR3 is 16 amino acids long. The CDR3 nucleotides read TGTGCCAGCAGCCTACCAAGGTCAGGGTTCCAAGAGACCCAGTACTTC. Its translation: CASSLPRSGFQETQYF.

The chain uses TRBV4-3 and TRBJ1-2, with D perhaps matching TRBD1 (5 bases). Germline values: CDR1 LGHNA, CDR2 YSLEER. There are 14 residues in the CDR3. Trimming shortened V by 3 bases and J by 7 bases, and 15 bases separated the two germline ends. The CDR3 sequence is CASSQDTRPGGYTF. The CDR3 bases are TGCGCCAGCAGCCAGGACACCCGCCCAGGTGGCTACACCTTC.

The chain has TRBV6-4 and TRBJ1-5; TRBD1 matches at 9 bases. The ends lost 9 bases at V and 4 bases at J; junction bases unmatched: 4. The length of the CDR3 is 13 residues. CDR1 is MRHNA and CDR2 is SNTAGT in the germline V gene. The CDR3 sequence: CASIQGANQPQHF. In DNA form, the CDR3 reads TGTGCCAGTATACAGGGGGCGAATCAGCCCCAGCATTTT.

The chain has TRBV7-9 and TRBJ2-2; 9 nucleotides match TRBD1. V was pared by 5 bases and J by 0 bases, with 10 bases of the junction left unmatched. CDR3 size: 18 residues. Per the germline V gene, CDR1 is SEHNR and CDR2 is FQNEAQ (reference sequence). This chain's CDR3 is CASSRGQGGDANTGELFF. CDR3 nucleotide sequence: TGTGCCAGCAGCAGGGGACAGGGTGGGGACGCGAACACCGGGGAGCTGTTTTTT. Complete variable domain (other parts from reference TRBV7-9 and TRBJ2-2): DTGVSQNPRHKITKRGQNVTFRCDPISEHNRLYWYRQTLGQGPEFLTYFQNEAQLEKSRLLSDRFSAERPKGSFSTLEIQRTEQGDSAMYLCASSRGQGGDANTGELFFGEGSRLTVL.

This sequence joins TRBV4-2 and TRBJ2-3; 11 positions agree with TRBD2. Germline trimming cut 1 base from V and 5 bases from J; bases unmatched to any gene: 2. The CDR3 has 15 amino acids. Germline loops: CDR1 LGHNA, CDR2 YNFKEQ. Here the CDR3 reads CASSQVTSGGDTQYF. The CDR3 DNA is TGTGCCAGCAGCCAAGTAACTAGCGGGGGAGATACGCAGTATTTT.

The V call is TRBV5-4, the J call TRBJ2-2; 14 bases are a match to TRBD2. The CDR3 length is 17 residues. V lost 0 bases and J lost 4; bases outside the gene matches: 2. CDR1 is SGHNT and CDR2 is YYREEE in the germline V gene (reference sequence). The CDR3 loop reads CASSLGLAGGSTGELFF. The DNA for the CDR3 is TGTGCCAGCAGCTTGGGACTAGCGGGAGGGAGCACCGGGGAGCTGTTTTTT.

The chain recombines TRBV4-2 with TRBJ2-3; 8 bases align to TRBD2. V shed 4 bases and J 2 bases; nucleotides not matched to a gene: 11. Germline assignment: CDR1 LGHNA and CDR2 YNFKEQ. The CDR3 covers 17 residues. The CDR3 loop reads CASSPTSGLQFTDTQYF. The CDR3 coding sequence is TGTGCCAGCAGCCCTACTAGCGGACTACAGTTCACAGATACGCAGTATTTT.

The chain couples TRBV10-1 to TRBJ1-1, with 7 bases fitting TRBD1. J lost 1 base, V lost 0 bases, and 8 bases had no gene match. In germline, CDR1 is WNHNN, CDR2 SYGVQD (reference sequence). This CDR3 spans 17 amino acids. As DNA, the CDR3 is TGCGCCAGCAGTGAGTCTCCGGGACAGAGGGGGAACACTGAAGCTTTCTTT. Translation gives CASSESPGQRGNTEAFF.

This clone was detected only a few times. In DNA form, the CDR3 reads TGTGCCACTACGGGAGGCAATCAGCCCCAGCATTTT. Translated, it gives CATTGGNQPQHF. V and J are TRBV6-6 and TRBJ1-5; D call uncertain. Trimming removed 10 bases at V and 2 bases at J, with 9 bases between. CDR1 is MNHNY and CDR2 is SVGAGI in the germline V gene (reference sequence). The CDR3 totals 12 residues.

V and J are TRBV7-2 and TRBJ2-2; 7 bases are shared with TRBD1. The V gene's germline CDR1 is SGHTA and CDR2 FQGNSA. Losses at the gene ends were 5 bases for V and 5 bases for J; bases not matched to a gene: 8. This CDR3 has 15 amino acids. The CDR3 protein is CASSEGGRGTGELFF. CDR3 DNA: TGTGCCAGCAGCGAAGGGGGCAGAGGGACCGGGGAGCTGTTTTTT.

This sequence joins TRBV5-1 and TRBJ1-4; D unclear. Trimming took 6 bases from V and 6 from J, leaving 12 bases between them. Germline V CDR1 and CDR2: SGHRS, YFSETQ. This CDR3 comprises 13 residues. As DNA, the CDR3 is TGCGCCAGCAATCCCGGGAACCATGAAAAACTGTTTTTT. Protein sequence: CASNPGNHEKLFF.

CDR3 DNA: TGTGCCAGCAGTCCCTCCAGAAACACCGGGGAGCTGTTTTTT. It yields the protein CASSPSRNTGELFF. The V and J genes are TRBV6-6 and TRBJ2-2; the D is unclear. The germline CDR1 and CDR2 sequences are MNHNY and SVGAGI (reference sequence). The CDR3 contains 14 residues. V gave up 5 bases and J gave up 2 bases, with 9 bases separating them.

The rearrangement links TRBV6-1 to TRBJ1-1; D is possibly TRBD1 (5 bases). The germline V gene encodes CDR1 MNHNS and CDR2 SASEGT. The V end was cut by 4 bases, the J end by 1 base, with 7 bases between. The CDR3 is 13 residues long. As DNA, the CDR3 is TGTGCCAGCAGTGCTACAGGGAACACTGAAGCTTTCTTT. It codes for CASSATGNTEAFF.

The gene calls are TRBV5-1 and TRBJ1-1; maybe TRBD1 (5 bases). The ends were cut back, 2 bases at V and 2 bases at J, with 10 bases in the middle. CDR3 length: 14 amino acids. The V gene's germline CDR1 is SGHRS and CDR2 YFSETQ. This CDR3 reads CASSLGVFNTEAFF. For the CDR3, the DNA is TGCGCCAGCAGCTTAGGGGTCTTTAACACTGAAGCTTTCTTT.

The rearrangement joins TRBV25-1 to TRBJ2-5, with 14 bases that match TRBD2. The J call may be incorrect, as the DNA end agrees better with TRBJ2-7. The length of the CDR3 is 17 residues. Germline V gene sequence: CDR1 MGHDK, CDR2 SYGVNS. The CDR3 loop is CASTPWGLAGANYEQYF. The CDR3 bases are TGTGCCAGCACCCCATGGGGACTAGCGGGAGCTAACTACGAGCAGTACTTC.

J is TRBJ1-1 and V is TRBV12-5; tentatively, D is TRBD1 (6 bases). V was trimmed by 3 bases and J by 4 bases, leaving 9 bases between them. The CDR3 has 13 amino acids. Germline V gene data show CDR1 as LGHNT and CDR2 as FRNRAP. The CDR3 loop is CASGLEGGTEAFF. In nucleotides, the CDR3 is TGTGCTAGTGGTTTAGAAGGGGGCACTGAAGCTTTCTTT.

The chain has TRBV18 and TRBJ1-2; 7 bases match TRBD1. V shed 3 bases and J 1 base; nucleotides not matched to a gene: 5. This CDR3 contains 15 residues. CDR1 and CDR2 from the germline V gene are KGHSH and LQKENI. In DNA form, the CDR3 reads TGTGCCAGCTCACCGAAGGGGGCTGGTAACTATGGCTACACCTTC. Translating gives CASSPKGAGNYGYTF.

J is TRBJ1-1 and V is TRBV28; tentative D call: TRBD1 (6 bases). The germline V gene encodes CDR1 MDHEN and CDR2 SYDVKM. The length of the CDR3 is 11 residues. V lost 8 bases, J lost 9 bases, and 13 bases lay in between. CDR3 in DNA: TGTGCCAGCGTTAGACAGGAAAAAGCTTTCTTT. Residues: CASVRQEKAFF.

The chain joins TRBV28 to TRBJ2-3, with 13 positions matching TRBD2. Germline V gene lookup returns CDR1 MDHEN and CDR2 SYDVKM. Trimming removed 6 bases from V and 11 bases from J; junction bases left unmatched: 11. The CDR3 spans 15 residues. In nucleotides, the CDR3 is TGTGCCAGCAGAAGGACTAGCGGGAGCCCCGGTGGGCAGTATTTT. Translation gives CASRRTSGSPGGQYF.

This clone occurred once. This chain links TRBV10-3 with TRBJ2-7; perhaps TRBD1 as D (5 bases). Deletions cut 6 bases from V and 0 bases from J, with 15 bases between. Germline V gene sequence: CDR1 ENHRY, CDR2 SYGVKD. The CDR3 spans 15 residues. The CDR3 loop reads CAISPQVQSSYEQYF. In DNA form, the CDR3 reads TGTGCCATCAGCCCACAGGTTCAGAGCTCCTACGAGCAGTACTTC.

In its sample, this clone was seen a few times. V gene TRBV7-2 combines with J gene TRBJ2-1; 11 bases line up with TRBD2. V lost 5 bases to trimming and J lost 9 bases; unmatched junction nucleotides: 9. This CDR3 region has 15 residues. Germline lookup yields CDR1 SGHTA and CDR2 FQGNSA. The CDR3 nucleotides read TGTGCCAGCAGCATGAATAGCGGGAGGGCCCTTGAGCAGTTCTTC. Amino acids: CASSMNSGRALEQFF.

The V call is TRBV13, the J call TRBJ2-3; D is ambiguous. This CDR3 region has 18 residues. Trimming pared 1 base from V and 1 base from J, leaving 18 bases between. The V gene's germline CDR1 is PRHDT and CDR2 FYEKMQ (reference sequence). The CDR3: CASSLASSAGRRTDTQYF. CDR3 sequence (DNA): TGTGCCAGCAGCTTAGCTTCGTCGGCAGGTCGGCGCACAGATACGCAGTATTTT.

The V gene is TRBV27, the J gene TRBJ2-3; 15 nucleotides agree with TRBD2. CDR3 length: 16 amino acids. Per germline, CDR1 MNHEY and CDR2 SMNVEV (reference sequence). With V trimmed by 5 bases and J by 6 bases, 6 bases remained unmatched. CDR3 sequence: CASSKGTSGRTDTQYF. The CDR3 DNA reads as TGTGCCAGCAGTAAAGGGACTAGCGGGAGGACGGATACGCAGTATTTT.